This T cell receptor (beta chain) was identified in a study of cytomegalovirus exposure and HLA in healthy donors. Turning to the study itself: In terms of ancestry, the Caucasian-associated cluster contained around 79% of the roughly 400 genotyped donors. Overall study results and limits: Fewer N-insertions than the roughly 600-donor mean were reportedly shown by an Asian-associated ancestry cluster in a later analysis. Reported results showed that the classifier diagnosed cytomegalovirus status with high specificity and sensitivity.

Points on this clone: Its antigen remains unidentified.

The PCR contained 60 Vbeta and 13 Jbeta primers. TCRdb keeps only in-frame clones here, not all; method: immunoSEQ multiplex PCR. The table records approximately 170,000 clones, 71% of them present only once. There were likely unrecorded immune exposures, though donors were nominally healthy when sampled. This CDR3 contains 15 residues. Germline V CDR1 and CDR2: MNHNS, SASEGT. V lost 6 bases, J lost 3 bases, and 5 bases stayed unmatched. The sequenced sample consisted of PBMCs. The chain is built from TRBV6-1 and TRBJ1-2; 12 nucleotides line up with TRBD1. This clonotype originated in a girl under 18 in good health and CMV-seronegative. In DNA form, the CDR3 reads TGTGCCAGCAGGAAGGGGACAGGGGGCCACTATGGCTACACCTTC. Amino acid sequence: CASRKGTGGHYGYTF.